A single sample is the source of the 17 T cell receptor beta chains below, sequenced in a study of sequential checkpoint blockade in melanoma (dated by TCRdb to the late 2010s). The label giving this sample's treatment or condition can be read as: randomized to nivolumab then ipilimumab (arm A) or the reverse (arm B). The library was made by the immunoSEQ multiplex PCR assay. The table comes from immuneACCESS by way of TCRdb, which keeps in-frame sequences with V and J called. Part of the clones is missing from these tables; in studies checked, under half for an unresolved V gene and the rest for unknown reasons. The sample data list approximately 37,000 clones, and roughly four fifths of these were observed just once. The ten top clones hold around 6% of the sample. Sequenced here: CD8+ T cells sorted from blood (inferred from file names), sampled from a patient given nivolumab and ipilimumab in sequence. These receptors came from a human donor with melanoma.

The rearrangement links TRBV5-1 to TRBJ2-7, with a weak D call TRBD1 (5 bases). Trimming cost V 4 bases and J 4 bases, with 12 bases left between them. The germline V gene encodes CDR1 SGHRS and CDR2 YFSETQ. This CDR3 comprises 13 residues. As DNA, the CDR3 is TGCGCCAGCAGCGGACAAAACCCGTACGAGCAGTACTTC. Protein: CASSGQNPYEQYF. Combining the CDR3 with reference TRBV5-1 and TRBJ2-7 gives the whole variable domain KAGVTQTPRYLIKTRGQQVTLSCSPISGHRSVSWYQQTPGQGLQFLFEYFSETQRNKGNFPGRFSGRQFSNSRSEMNVSTLELGDSALYLCASSGQNPYEQYFGPGTRLTVT.

The rearrangement links TRBV5-1 to TRBJ2-1; D is uncertain. Germline CDR1 is SGHRS and CDR2 is YFSETQ. This CDR3 has 12 amino acids. V was shortened by 5 bases and J by 7 bases, with 10 bases between the two germline ends. CDR3 protein: CASRPQSNEQFF. CDR3 in DNA: TGCGCCAGCAGGCCACAGTCAAATGAGCAGTTCTTC.

The rearrangement joins TRBV10-3 to TRBJ1-6; D gene uncertain. This CDR3 spans 12 amino acids. V was clipped by 6 bases and J by 5 bases, with 5 bases between them. Germline CDR1 and CDR2: ENHRY and SYGVKD. The CDR3 sequence: CAISPDNSPLHF. The DNA for the CDR3 is TGTGCCATCAGCCCGGATAATTCACCCCTCCACTTT.

A few counts support this clone. The gene calls are TRBV5-4 and TRBJ1-1, with D possibly being TRBD1 (5 bases). The length of the CDR3 is 13 residues. V was pared by 3 bases and J by 3 bases, with 9 bases between. Germline CDR1 is SGHNT and CDR2 is YYREEE (reference sequence). The CDR3 here is CASSSGGDTEAFF. The DNA for the CDR3 is TGTGCCAGCAGCTCGGGGGGGGACACTGAAGCTTTCTTT.

This rearrangement joins TRBV27 to TRBJ1-5; the D is unclear. This CDR3 is built from 13 residues. V lost 0 bases to trimming and J lost 3 bases, with 3 bases between them. Germline CDR1 and CDR2: MNHEY and SMNVEV (reference sequence). This CDR3 is CASSLSLNQPQHF. In DNA, the CDR3 is TGTGCCAGCAGTTTATCCCTCAATCAGCCCCAGCATTTT.

This clone was recorded once. CDR3 bases: TGTGCCAGCAGCCAAGATCCCAGCGGGAGGACTTCCACCTACGAGCAGTACTTC. Translation gives CASSQDPSGRTSTYEQYF. The rearrangement uses TRBV14 and TRBJ2-7, with 9 bases identical to TRBD2. Per the germline V gene, CDR1 is SGHDN and CDR2 is FVKESK. V lost 0 bases, J lost 2 bases, and 11 bases stayed unmatched. The CDR3 has 18 residues.

CDR3 bases: TGTGCCAGCAGTTCCCGGGACAGGGGTAACACTGAAGCTTTCTTT. This encodes CASSSRDRGNTEAFF. This chain links TRBV6-6 with TRBJ1-1; TRBD1 matches 10 bases. Germline values: CDR1 MNHNY, CDR2 SVGAGI (reference sequence). This CDR3 has 15 residues. V shed 4 bases and J 2 bases; nucleotides not matched to a gene: 4.

The rearrangement links TRBV5-1 to TRBJ2-7; TRBD1 agrees at 9 bases. The CDR3 runs to 13 residues. Germline V gives CDR1 SGHRS, CDR2 YFSETQ. Trimming took 2 bases from V and 6 from J; bases not matched to a gene: 3. CDR3 bases: TGCGCCAGCAGCTTCCGGGACAGGGTCGAGCAGTACTTC. Its protein is CASSFRDRVEQYF.

For the CDR3, the DNA is TGTGCCAGTAGTAATTTACATGGGGCAGACTATGGCTACACCTTC. This translates into CASSNLHGADYGYTF. The rearrangement uses TRBV19 and TRBJ1-2; TRBD1 might be the D (5 bases). Germline V gene lookup returns CDR1 LNHDA and CDR2 SQIVND (reference sequence). The CDR3 length is 15 residues. Trimming took off 4 bases at V and 3 bases at J, with 15 bases between the two ends.

This clone occurred once. The rearrangement links TRBV28 to TRBJ2-3; 8 bases align to TRBD1. V lost 7 bases to trimming and J lost 3 bases; unmatched junction nucleotides: 6. Germline loops: CDR1 MDHEN, CDR2 SYDVKM. The length of the CDR3 is 14 residues. CDR3 sequence reads: CASTQGAWTDTQYF. In nucleotides, the CDR3 is TGTGCCAGCACCCAGGGGGCCTGGACAGATACGCAGTATTTT.

This chain joins TRBV2 and TRBJ1-5, with no clear D. The CDR3 runs 16 residues. CDR1 is SNHLY, CDR2 FYNNEI, per germline. Trimming left V 2 bases short and J 3 bases short, with 14 bases between. The DNA for the CDR3 is TGTGCCAGCAGTGAAAGTTGGCAGGTGAACAATCAGCCCCAGCATTTT. It yields the protein CASSESWQVNNQPQHF.

This clone was picked up one time. The chain employs TRBV4-1 and TRBJ1-4; the D is unclear. There are 16 residues in the CDR3. In germline, CDR1 is MGHRA, CDR2 YSYEKL. Trimming took off 4 bases at V and 7 bases at J, with 19 bases between the two ends. Here the CDR3 reads CASSRTRAGGSEKLFF. The CDR3 DNA reads as TGCGCCAGCAGCCGTACGCGGGCAGGAGGGAGTGAAAAACTGTTTTTT.

This clone appeared a few times. The CDR3 DNA is TGTGCCAGCTCACCACCGTCGGGAAGAGACAATGAAAAACTGTTTTTT. It codes for CASSPPSGRDNEKLFF. This chain joins TRBV18 and TRBJ1-4, with D uncertain. Germline loops: CDR1 KGHSH, CDR2 LQKENI. Trimming left V 0 bases short and J 5 bases short, with 13 bases between. This CDR3 is 16 amino acids long.

This clone was observed a single time. This chain connects TRBV13 to TRBJ2-7, with 13 bases that match TRBD2. Looked up from germline, CDR1 is PRHDT and CDR2 is FYEKMQ (reference sequence). V lost 4 bases, J lost 2 bases, and 17 bases stayed unmatched. This CDR3 has 20 amino acids. The CDR3 DNA sequence: TGTGCCAGCAGCTCCAATTCCGAACTAGCGGGGGGGCGAGATACCTACGAGCAGTACTTC. Translation: CASSSNSELAGGRDTYEQYF. The complete variable domain, with remaining parts taken from reference TRBV13 and TRBJ2-7, reads AAGVIQSPRHLIKEKRETATLKCYPIPRHDTVYWYQQGPGQDPQFLISFYEKMQSDKGSIPDRFSAQQFSDYHSELNMSSLELGDSALYFCASSSNSELAGGRDTYEQYFGPGTRLTVT.

The rearrangement uses TRBV29-1 and TRBJ2-1, with a tentative D call TRBD1 (6 bases). V was clipped by 3 bases and J by 8 bases, with 20 bases between them. The CDR3 length is 15 residues. Germline assignment: CDR1 SQVTM and CDR2 ANQGSEA. In DNA, the CDR3 is TGCAGCGTTGACTCAGGGAAGGGGGTTATTTATGAGCAGTTCTTC. It yields the protein CSVDSGKGVIYEQFF.

This clone appeared once. The rearrangement links TRBV28 to TRBJ1-1; 7 positions agree with TRBD1. The CDR3 loop spans 15 amino acids. The germline CDR1 and CDR2 sequences are MDHEN and SYDVKM. Germline trimming cut 6 bases from V and 6 bases from J; bases unmatched to any gene: 13. The CDR3 loop reads CASSFGPGGSAEAFF. The CDR3 nucleotides are TGTGCCAGCAGCTTTGGTCCAGGGGGAAGCGCTGAAGCTTTCTTT.

This clone came up a few times. CDR3 nucleotide sequence: TGTGCCAGCCAGCTAGGTGGCGGGGAGCTGTTTTTT. Its translation is CASQLGGGELFF. The genes are TRBV6-4 and TRBJ2-2; D gene ambiguous. The CDR3 consists of 12 residues. From germline, CDR1 is MRHNA and CDR2 SNTAGT. V lost 8 bases and J lost 7, with 11 bases in between.